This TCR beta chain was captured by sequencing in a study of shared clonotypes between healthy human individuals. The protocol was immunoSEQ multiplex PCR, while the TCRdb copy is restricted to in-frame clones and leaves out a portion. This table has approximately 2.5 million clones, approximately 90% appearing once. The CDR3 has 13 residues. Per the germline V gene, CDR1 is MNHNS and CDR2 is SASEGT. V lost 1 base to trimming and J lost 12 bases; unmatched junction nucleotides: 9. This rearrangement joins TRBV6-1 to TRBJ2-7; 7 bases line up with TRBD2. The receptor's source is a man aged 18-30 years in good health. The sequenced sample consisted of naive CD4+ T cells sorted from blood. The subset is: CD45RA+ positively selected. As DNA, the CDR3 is TGTGCCAGCAGTGAAGGGTACGGGGGGTCGTGGTACTTC. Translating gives CASSEGYGGSWYF.